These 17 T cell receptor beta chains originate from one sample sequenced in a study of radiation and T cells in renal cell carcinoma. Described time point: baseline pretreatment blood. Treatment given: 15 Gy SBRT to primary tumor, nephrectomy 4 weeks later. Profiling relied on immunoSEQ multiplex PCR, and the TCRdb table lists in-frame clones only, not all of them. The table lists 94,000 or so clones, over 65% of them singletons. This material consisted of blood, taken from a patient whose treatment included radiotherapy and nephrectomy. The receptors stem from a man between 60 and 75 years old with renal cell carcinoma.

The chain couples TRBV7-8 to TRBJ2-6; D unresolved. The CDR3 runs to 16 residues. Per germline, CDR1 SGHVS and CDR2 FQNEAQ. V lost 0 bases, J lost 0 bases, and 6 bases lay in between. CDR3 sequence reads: CASSLASYSGANVLTF. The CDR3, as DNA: TGTGCCAGCAGCTTAGCTTCCTACTCTGGGGCCAACGTCCTGACTTTC. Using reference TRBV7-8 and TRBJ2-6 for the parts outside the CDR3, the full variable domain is GAGVSQSPRYKVAKRGQDVALRCDPISGHVSLFWYQQALGQGPEFLTYFQNEAQLDKSGLPSDRFFAERPEGSVSTLKIQRTQQEDSAVYLCASSLASYSGANVLTFGAGSRLTVL.

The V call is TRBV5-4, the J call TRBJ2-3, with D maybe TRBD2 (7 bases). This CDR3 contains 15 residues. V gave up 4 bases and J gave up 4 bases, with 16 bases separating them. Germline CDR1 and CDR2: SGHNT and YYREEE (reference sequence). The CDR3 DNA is TGTGCCAGCAGCCTATCATGGGGGGGCTCAGATACGCAGTATTTT. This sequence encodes CASSLSWGGSDTQYF.

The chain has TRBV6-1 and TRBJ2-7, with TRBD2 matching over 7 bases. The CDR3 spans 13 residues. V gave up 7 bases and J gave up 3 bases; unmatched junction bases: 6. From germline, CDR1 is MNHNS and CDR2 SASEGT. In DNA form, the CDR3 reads TGTGCCAGCATCGGGACTACCCTCTACGAGCAGTACTTC. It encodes CASIGTTLYEQYF.

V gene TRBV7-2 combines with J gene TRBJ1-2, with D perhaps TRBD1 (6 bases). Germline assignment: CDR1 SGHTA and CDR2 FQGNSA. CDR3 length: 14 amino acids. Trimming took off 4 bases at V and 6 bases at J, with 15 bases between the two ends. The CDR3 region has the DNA TGTGCCAGCAGCTCATTCAGGGGCCAGGATGGCTACACCTTC. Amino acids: CASSSFRGQDGYTF. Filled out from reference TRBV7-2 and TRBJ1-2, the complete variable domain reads GAGVSQSPSNKVTEKGKDVELRCDPISGHTALYWYRQSLGQGLEFLIYFQGNSAPDKSGLPSDRFSAERTGGSVSTLTIQRTQQEDSAVYLCASSSFRGQDGYTFGSGTRLTVV.

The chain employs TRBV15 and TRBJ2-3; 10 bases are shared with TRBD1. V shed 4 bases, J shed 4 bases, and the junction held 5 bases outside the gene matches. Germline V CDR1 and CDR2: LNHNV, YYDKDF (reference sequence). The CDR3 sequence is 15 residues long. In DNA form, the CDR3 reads TGTGCCACCAGCATGAGGACAGGGGGTTCAGATACGCAGTATTTT. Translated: CATSMRTGGSDTQYF.

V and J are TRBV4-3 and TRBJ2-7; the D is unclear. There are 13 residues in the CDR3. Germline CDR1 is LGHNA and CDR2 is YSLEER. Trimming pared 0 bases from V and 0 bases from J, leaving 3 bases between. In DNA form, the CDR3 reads TGCGCCAGCAGCCAAGATGGCTCCTACGAGCAGTACTTC. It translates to CASSQDGSYEQYF.

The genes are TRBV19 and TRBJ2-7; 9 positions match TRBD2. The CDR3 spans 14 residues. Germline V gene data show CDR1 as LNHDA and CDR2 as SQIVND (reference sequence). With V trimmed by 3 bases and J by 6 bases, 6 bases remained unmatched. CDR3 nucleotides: TGTGCCAGTAGTATGGGTAGCGGGAGTGCCGAGCAGTACTTC. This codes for CASSMGSGSAEQYF. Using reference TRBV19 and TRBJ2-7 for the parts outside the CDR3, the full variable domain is DGGITQSPKYLFRKEGQNVTLSCEQNLNHDAMYWYRQDPGQGLRLIYYSQIVNDFQKGDIAEGYSVSREKKESFPLTVTSAQKNPTAFYLCASSMGSGSAEQYFGPGTRLTVT.

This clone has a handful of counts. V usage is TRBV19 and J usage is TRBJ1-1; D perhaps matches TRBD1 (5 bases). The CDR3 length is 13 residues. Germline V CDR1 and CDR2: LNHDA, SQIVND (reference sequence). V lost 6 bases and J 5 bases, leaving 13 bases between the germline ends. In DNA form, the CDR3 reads TGTGCCAGTAGGGGACCGAGGGAAACTGAAGCTTTCTTT. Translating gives CASRGPRETEAFF.

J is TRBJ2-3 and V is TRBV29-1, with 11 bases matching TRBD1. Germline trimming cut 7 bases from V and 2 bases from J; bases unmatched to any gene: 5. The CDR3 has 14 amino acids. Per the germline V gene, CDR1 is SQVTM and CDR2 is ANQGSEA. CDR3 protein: CSGGQGAATDTQYF. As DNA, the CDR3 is TGCAGCGGCGGACAGGGGGCCGCCACAGATACGCAGTATTTT.

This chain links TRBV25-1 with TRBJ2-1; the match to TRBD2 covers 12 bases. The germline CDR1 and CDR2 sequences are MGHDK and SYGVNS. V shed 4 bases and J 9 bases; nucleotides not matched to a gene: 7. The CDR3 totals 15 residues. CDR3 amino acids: CASSGLAGVGSEQFF. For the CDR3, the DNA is TGTGCCAGCAGTGGACTAGCGGGAGTGGGGAGTGAGCAGTTCTTC.

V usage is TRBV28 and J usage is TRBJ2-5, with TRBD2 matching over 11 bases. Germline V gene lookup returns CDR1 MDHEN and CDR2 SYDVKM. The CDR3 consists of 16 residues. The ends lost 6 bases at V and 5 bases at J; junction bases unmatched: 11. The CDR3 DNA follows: TGTGCCAGCAGACCACTAGCGGGAGCTCTTGGGGAGACCCAGTACTTC. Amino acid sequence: CASRPLAGALGETQYF. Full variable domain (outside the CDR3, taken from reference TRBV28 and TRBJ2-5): DVKVTQSSRYLVKRTGEKVFLECVQDMDHENMFWYRQDPGLGLRLIYFSYDVKMKEKGDIPEGYSVSREKKERFSLILESASTNQTSMYLCASRPLAGALGETQYFGPGTRLLVL.

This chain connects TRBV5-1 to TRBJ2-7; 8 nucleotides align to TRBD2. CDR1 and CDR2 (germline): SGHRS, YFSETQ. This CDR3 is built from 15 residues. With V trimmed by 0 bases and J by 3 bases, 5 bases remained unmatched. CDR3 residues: CASSLVSGSFYEQYF. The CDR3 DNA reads TGCGCCAGCAGCTTGGTCAGCGGGAGCTTCTACGAGCAGTACTTC.

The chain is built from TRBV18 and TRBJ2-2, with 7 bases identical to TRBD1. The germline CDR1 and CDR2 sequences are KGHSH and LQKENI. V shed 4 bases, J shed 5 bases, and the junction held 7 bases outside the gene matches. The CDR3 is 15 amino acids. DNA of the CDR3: TGTGCCAGCTCACTTGGCCGACAGGGAACCGGGGAGCTGTTTTTT. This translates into CASSLGRQGTGELFF.

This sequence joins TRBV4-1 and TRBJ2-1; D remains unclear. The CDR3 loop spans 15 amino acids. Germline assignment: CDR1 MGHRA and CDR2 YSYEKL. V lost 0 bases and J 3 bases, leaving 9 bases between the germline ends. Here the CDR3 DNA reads TGCGCCAGCAGCCAAGATGAGGACGTCTACAATGAGCAGTTCTTC. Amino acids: CASSQDEDVYNEQFF.

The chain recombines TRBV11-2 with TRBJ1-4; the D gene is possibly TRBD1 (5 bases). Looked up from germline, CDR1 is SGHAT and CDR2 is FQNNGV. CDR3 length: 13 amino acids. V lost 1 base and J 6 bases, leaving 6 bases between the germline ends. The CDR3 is CASSLGGDEKLFF. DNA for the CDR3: TGTGCCAGCAGCTTAGGGGGGGATGAAAAACTGTTTTTT.

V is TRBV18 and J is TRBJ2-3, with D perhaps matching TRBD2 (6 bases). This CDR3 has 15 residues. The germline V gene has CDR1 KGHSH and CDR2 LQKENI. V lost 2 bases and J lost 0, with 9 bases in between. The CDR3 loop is CASSPSAGSTDTQYF. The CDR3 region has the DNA TGTGCCAGCTCACCAAGCGCGGGAAGCACAGATACGCAGTATTTT.

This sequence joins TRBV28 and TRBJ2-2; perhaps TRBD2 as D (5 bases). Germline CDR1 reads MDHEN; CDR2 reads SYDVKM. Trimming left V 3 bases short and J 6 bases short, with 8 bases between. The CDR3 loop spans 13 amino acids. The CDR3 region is CASSLSGSGELFF. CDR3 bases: TGTGCCAGCAGTTTGTCGGGGTCCGGGGAGCTGTTTTTT.